These T cell receptor beta chains were read from a single sample in a study of blood T cell repertoires in COVID-19. Profiling relied on immunoSEQ multiplex PCR, and the TCRdb table lists in-frame clones only, not all of them. This table has roughly 100,000 clones, about four fifths appearing once. The specimen was peripheral blood. All receptors derive from a man aged 70-80 years with active or convalescent COVID-19. Each CDR3 is given with its conserved first and last residue. D genes are given only for firm matches. Rows may omit the clone size; those that give it use once, few, many or a size class.

d_call,v_call,j_call,clone_size,cdr3_nt,cdr3_aa
TRBD2,TRBV7-9,TRBJ2-2,.,TGTGCCAACGAGACAATGGCTAGCGGTTACACCGGGGAGCTGTTTTTT,CANETMASGYTGELFF
TRBD2,TRBV4-1,TRBJ2-2,.,TGCGCCAGCAGCCAAGATGCGGGGGGGGTGGACACCGGGGAGCTGTTTTTT,CASSQDAGGVDTGELFF
.,TRBV30,TRBJ2-3,.,TGTGCCTGGAGTCAAGGGGCAGATACGCAGTATTTT,CAWSQGADTQYF
TRBD1,TRBV5-5,TRBJ2-7,.,TGTGCCAGCAGCTTGAGGCCCCAGACAGGGGGCGGATACGAGCAGTACTTC,CASSLRPQTGGGYEQYF
.,TRBV5-6,TRBJ1-5,.,TGTGCCAGCAGCTTGGTCGGGGGCAATCAGCCCCAGCATTTT,CASSLVGGNQPQHF
TRBD1,TRBV5-8,TRBJ1-2,.,TGTGCCAGCAGCTTATCCCGGGACAGGCTTTCGAGCACCTTC,CASSLSRDRLSSTF
.,TRBV5-1,TRBJ1-2,.,TGCGCCAGCAGCGCCGACATATTGAATGGCTACACCTTC,CASSADILNGYTF
.,TRBV28,TRBJ1-2,few,TGTGCCAGCAACTCCCGCGGCTATGGCTACACCTTC,CASNSRGYGYTF
.,TRBV25-1,TRBJ1-1,.,TGTGCCAGCAGTGAAGCCCTCGGGAGGGGCACTGAAGCTTTCTTT,CASSEALGRGTEAFF
TRBD1,TRBV5-1,TRBJ2-7,.,TGCGCCAGCAGCTTGGGGACAGGGGGTTACGAGCAGTACTTC,CASSLGTGGYEQYF
TRBD1,TRBV29-1,TRBJ1-1,.,TGCAGCGTGGACTCCGGGACAGTTGAAGCTTTCTTT,CSVDSGTVEAFF
.,TRBV10-3,TRBJ1-2,.,TGTGCCATCAGTCAGAGGGGGGGAGAGTACTATGGCTACACCTTC,CAISQRGGEYYGYTF
.,TRBV5-1,TRBJ1-2,once,TGCGCCAGCAGCTTGGGACACCTTGAAGCCTATGGCTACACCTTC,CASSLGHLEAYGYTF
TRBD1,TRBV27,TRBJ1-2,.,TGTGCCAGCGCCGGGACAGGGCACTATGGCTACACCTTC,CASAGTGHYGYTF
.,TRBV2,TRBJ2-5,.,TGTGCCAGCACGCTCCAAACCGGGACCCAGTACTTC,CASTLQTGTQYF
TRBD2,TRBV6-2/TRBV6-3,TRBJ2-2,.,TGTGCCAGCAGTTCCTACCCTGGACTAGCGGGTCTAGCGGGGGAGCTGTTTTTT,CASSSYPGLAGLAGELFF
TRBD1,TRBV6-6,TRBJ2-7,.,TGTGCCAGCAGTTCGGGACAGGGGAGGTACGAGCAGTACTTC,CASSSGQGRYEQYF
.,TRBV6-5,TRBJ2-6,few,TGTGCCAGCAGTTATCTGGCAGGCTCTGGGGCCAACGTCCTGACTTTC,CASSYLAGSGANVLTF
TRBD2,TRBV5-1,TRBJ2-5,.,TGCGCCAGCAGCTTCCAAGCGGGGGGCCAAGCAGAGACCCAGTACTTC,CASSFQAGGQAETQYF
.,TRBV11-3,TRBJ1-1,.,TGTGCCAGCAGCTTATCACAGGTCACTGAAGCTTTCTTT,CASSLSQVTEAFF
.,TRBV28,TRBJ1-4,few,TGTGCCAGCAGTTCCCTCGGGGGGGGTATAGAAAAACTGTTTTTT,CASSSLGGGIEKLFF
.,TRBV5-4,TRBJ2-1,.,TGTGCCAGCAGGAACGTAGCGGTGGAGGGGAATGAGCAGTTCTTC,CASRNVAVEGNEQFF
TRBD1,TRBV3-1/TRBV3-2,TRBJ1-5,.,TGTGCCAGCAGCCAAGTACAGGGGCAGCCCCAGCATTTT,CASSQVQGQPQHF
TRBD1,TRBV7-3,TRBJ1-3,.,TGTGCCAGCAGCTTAACAGGGGGCAATGGAAACACCATATATTTT,CASSLTGGNGNTIYF
.,TRBV2,TRBJ1-2,few,TGTGCCAGCAGTGAGGTAGCCCTTAACTATGGCTACACCTTC,CASSEVALNYGYTF
.,TRBV2,TRBJ2-1,few,TGTGCCAGCAGTGAAGGGCTAGATGAGCAGTTCTTC,CASSEGLDEQFF
TRBD1,TRBV5-1,TRBJ1-5,.,TGCGCCAGCAGCCTGACAGGGGAGTCTTATCAGCCCCAGCATTTT,CASSLTGESYQPQHF
TRBD1,TRBV19,TRBJ1-1,.,TGTGCCAGTAGCTTCAGGGGGTTCGCTGAAGCTTTCTTT,CASSFRGFAEAFF
TRBD1,TRBV29-1,TRBJ2-3,.,TGCAGCGGTGGACAGGGTGCAGATACGCAGTATTTT,CSGGQGADTQYF
TRBD1,TRBV5-1,TRBJ1-5,.,TGCGCCAGCAGCTTTCAAGGGGGCGCGGGCCAGCCCCAGCATTTT,CASSFQGGAGQPQHF
.,TRBV18,TRBJ1-2,once,TGTGCCAGCTCACCCCAAAGCGGGGGCCCCTATGGCTACACCTTC,CASSPQSGGPYGYTF